Listed below are T cell receptor beta chains from one sample, sequenced in a study of beta chain features in type 1 diabetes. Profiling relied on immunoSEQ multiplex PCR, and the TCRdb table lists in-frame clones only, not all of them. The sample carries roughly 300,000 clones, about a tenth recorded once. The sequenced sample consisted of central memory CD4+ T cells from blood. The source is a man younger than 40 with type 1 diabetes. Both conserved end residues are part of each CDR3. Fields, in order: clone size, D gene, J gene, V gene, CDR3 protein, CDR3 DNA. The D gene is left open where the match is weak. The listing skips clone size in some rows; elsewhere it reads once, few, many or a size class.

clone size: .
D gene: .
J gene: TRBJ1-2
V gene: TRBV4-3
CDR3 protein: CASSRDGNYGYTF
CDR3 DNA: TGCGCCAGCAGCCGCGACGGGAACTATGGCTACACCTTC

clone size: few
D gene: .
J gene: TRBJ2-7
V gene: TRBV27
CDR3 protein: CASSLGQWGSYEQYF
CDR3 DNA: TGTGCCAGCAGTTTAGGACAGTGGGGCTCCTACGAGCAGTACTTC

clone size: few
D gene: .
J gene: TRBJ2-1
V gene: TRBV1
CDR3 protein: CTSSQVKGGDSHNEQFF
CDR3 DNA: TGCACCAGCAGCCAAGTAAAGGGGGGCGACTCCCACAATGAGCAGTTCTTC

clone size: few
D gene: .
J gene: TRBJ2-5
V gene: TRBV7-2
CDR3 protein: CASSLAPTGQYF
CDR3 DNA: TGTGCCAGCAGCTTAGCCCCCACGGGCCAGTACTTC

clone size: few
D gene: TRBD1
J gene: TRBJ1-1
V gene: TRBV30
CDR3 protein: CAGSGTGDTEAFF
CDR3 DNA: TGTGCCGGCTCCGGGACAGGGGACACTGAAGCTTTCTTT

clone size: .
D gene: TRBD1
J gene: TRBJ2-7
V gene: TRBV9
CDR3 protein: CASSVGTGNRFTEYEQYF
CDR3 DNA: TGTGCCAGCAGCGTAGGGACAGGGAATCGATTCACCGAGTACGAGCAGTACTTC

clone size: many
D gene: .
J gene: TRBJ2-7
V gene: TRBV9
CDR3 protein: CASSVSAGSYEQYF
CDR3 DNA: TGTGCCAGCAGCGTATCGGCGGGCTCCTACGAGCAGTACTTC

clone size: .
D gene: TRBD1
J gene: TRBJ2-7
V gene: TRBV10-3
CDR3 protein: CAISEHRDRSTYEQYF
CDR3 DNA: TGTGCCATCAGTGAACACCGGGACAGGTCAACCTACGAGCAGTACTTC

clone size: .
D gene: TRBD1
J gene: TRBJ1-4
V gene: TRBV7-9
CDR3 protein: CASSQGFQGARATNEKLFF
CDR3 DNA: TGTGCCAGCAGCCAAGGGTTCCAGGGGGCGCGGGCAACTAATGAAAAACTGTTTTTT

clone size: .
D gene: TRBD1
J gene: TRBJ2-6
V gene: TRBV7-2
CDR3 protein: CASSRDRAAGANVLTF
CDR3 DNA: TGTGCCAGCAGTCGGGACAGGGCAGCGGGGGCCAACGTCCTGACTTTC

clone size: few
D gene: .
J gene: TRBJ1-1
V gene: TRBV15
CDR3 protein: CATSRRGARGNTEAFF
CDR3 DNA: TGTGCCACCAGCAGGCGAGGGGCGCGGGGGAACACTGAAGCTTTCTTT

clone size: few
D gene: .
J gene: TRBJ1-2
V gene: TRBV4-3
CDR3 protein: CASSQDRNIYTF
CDR3 DNA: TGCGCCAGCAGCCAAGATCGGAATATCTACACCTTC

clone size: .
D gene: .
J gene: TRBJ1-2
V gene: TRBV5-1
CDR3 protein: CASSSNRVNYGYTF
CDR3 DNA: TGCGCCAGCAGCTCAAACAGGGTTAACTATGGCTACACCTTC

clone size: .
D gene: .
J gene: TRBJ2-1
V gene: TRBV4-1
CDR3 protein: CASSQDSGAPSSYNEQFF
CDR3 DNA: TGCGCCAGCAGCCAAGATTCTGGGGCTCCGAGTTCCTACAATGAGCAGTTCTTC

clone size: many
D gene: .
J gene: TRBJ1-1
V gene: TRBV5-6
CDR3 protein: CASSPLSLNTEAFF
CDR3 DNA: TGTGCCAGCAGCCCGCTCTCCCTGAACACTGAAGCTTTCTTT

clone size: .
D gene: TRBD2
J gene: TRBJ2-3
V gene: TRBV10-2
CDR3 protein: CASSDSGGGPDTQYF
CDR3 DNA: TGCGCCAGCAGCGATTCGGGGGGGGGCCCAGATACGCAGTATTTT

clone size: .
D gene: .
J gene: TRBJ1-3
V gene: TRBV21-1
CDR3 protein: CASSKAMRSSGNTIYF
CDR3 DNA: TGTGCCAGCAGCAAAGCGATGAGGAGCTCTGGAAACACCATATATTTT

clone size: few
D gene: TRBD2
J gene: TRBJ2-3
V gene: TRBV28
CDR3 protein: CATSVLAGGPGTDTQYF
CDR3 DNA: TGTGCCACCTCGGTCCTGGCGGGGGGGCCGGGCACAGATACGCAGTATTTT

clone size: many
D gene: .
J gene: TRBJ2-1
V gene: TRBV7-2
CDR3 protein: CASSLSGTFYNEQFF
CDR3 DNA: TGTGCCAGCAGCTTATCCGGGACCTTCTACAATGAGCAGTTCTTC

clone size: few
D gene: .
J gene: TRBJ2-5
V gene: TRBV7-2
CDR3 protein: CASSLGAGLRETQYF
CDR3 DNA: TGTGCCAGCAGCTTAGGGGCAGGGTTGAGGGAGACCCAGTACTTC

clone size: few
D gene: .
J gene: TRBJ1-1
V gene: TRBV7-9
CDR3 protein: CASSEKKGRGTNTEAFF
CDR3 DNA: TGTGCCAGCAGCGAGAAAAAGGGTCGCGGGACCAACACTGAAGCTTTCTTT

clone size: few
D gene: .
J gene: TRBJ1-2
V gene: TRBV11-3
CDR3 protein: CASSLGRGYTF
CDR3 DNA: TGTGCCAGCAGCTTAGGACGGGGCTACACCTTC

clone size: few
D gene: .
J gene: TRBJ1-2
V gene: TRBV7-2
CDR3 protein: CASSFEAAFGYGYTF
CDR3 DNA: TGTGCCAGCAGCTTTGAAGCCGCTTTTGGCTATGGCTACACCTTC

clone size: .
D gene: TRBD2
J gene: TRBJ2-1
V gene: TRBV5-4
CDR3 protein: CASSLGTSGYNEQFF
CDR3 DNA: TGTGCCAGCAGCTTAGGGACTAGCGGTTACAATGAGCAGTTCTTC

clone size: few
D gene: .
J gene: TRBJ1-2
V gene: TRBV21-1
CDR3 protein: CASSKARGVYGYTF
CDR3 DNA: TGTGCCAGCAGCAAAGCCAGAGGTGTCTATGGCTACACCTTC

clone size: .
D gene: .
J gene: TRBJ1-1
V gene: TRBV29-1
CDR3 protein: CSVDGRTEAFF
CDR3 DNA: TGCAGCGTTGATGGTCGGACTGAAGCTTTCTTT

clone size: .
D gene: TRBD1
J gene: TRBJ2-5
V gene: TRBV5-1
CDR3 protein: CASWGQGAETQYF
CDR3 DNA: TGCGCCAGCTGGGGACAGGGGGCTGAGACCCAGTACTTC

clone size: few
D gene: TRBD1
J gene: TRBJ1-1
V gene: TRBV4-3
CDR3 protein: CASSRQGDTEAFF
CDR3 DNA: TGCGCCAGCAGCCGACAGGGGGACACTGAAGCTTTCTTT

clone size: .
D gene: .
J gene: TRBJ1-5
V gene: TRBV4-1
CDR3 protein: CASSQDRQERQPQHF
CDR3 DNA: TGCGCCAGCAGCCAAGATCGGCAGGAACGGCAGCCCCAGCATTTT

clone size: many
D gene: .
J gene: TRBJ2-7
V gene: TRBV6-6
CDR3 protein: CASSYGGEYEQYF
CDR3 DNA: TGTGCCAGCAGTTACGGAGGGGAGTACGAGCAGTACTTC

clone size: few
D gene: .
J gene: TRBJ2-7
V gene: TRBV13
CDR3 protein: CASSSTSGAYEQYF
CDR3 DNA: TGTGCCAGCAGCTCGACTAGTGGGGCCTACGAGCAGTACTTC

clone size: .
D gene: .
J gene: TRBJ2-1
V gene: TRBV11-2
CDR3 protein: CASSFGTPHEQFF
CDR3 DNA: TGTGCCAGCAGCTTCGGCACCCCCCATGAGCAGTTCTTC

clone size: .
D gene: .
J gene: TRBJ2-3
V gene: TRBV5-1
CDR3 protein: CASSLALGEDTQYF
CDR3 DNA: TGCGCCAGCAGCTTGGCCCTGGGGGAAGATACGCAGTATTTT

clone size: many
D gene: TRBD1
J gene: TRBJ1-5
V gene: TRBV5-1
CDR3 protein: CASSPGQHQPQHF
CDR3 DNA: TGCGCCAGCAGCCCGGGACAGCATCAGCCCCAGCATTTT

clone size: many
D gene: .
J gene: TRBJ1-4
V gene: TRBV7-9
CDR3 protein: CASSTDRQAYEKLFF
CDR3 DNA: TGTGCCAGCAGCACCGACCGACAGGCCTATGAAAAACTGTTTTTT

clone size: few
D gene: .
J gene: TRBJ1-5
V gene: TRBV28
CDR3 protein: CASSPVIGANQSQHF
CDR3 DNA: TGTGCCAGCAGCCCCGTAATAGGAGCGAATCAGTCCCAGCATTTT

clone size: .
D gene: .
J gene: TRBJ1-1
V gene: TRBV14
CDR3 protein: CASSLQSSGTEAFF
CDR3 DNA: TGTGCCAGCAGCCTCCAGAGCAGCGGCACTGAAGCTTTCTTT

clone size: .
D gene: TRBD1
J gene: TRBJ2-3
V gene: TRBV5-1
CDR3 protein: CASSTGQGTDTQYF
CDR3 DNA: TGCGCCAGCAGCACGGGACAGGGAACAGATACGCAGTATTTT

clone size: few
D gene: TRBD1
J gene: TRBJ1-5
V gene: TRBV5-4
CDR3 protein: CASSQDRERQPQHF
CDR3 DNA: TGTGCCAGCAGCCAAGACAGGGAACGTCAGCCCCAGCATTTT

clone size: few
D gene: TRBD1
J gene: TRBJ1-2
V gene: TRBV5-1
CDR3 protein: CASTPTGADYGYTF
CDR3 DNA: TGCGCCAGCACCCCGACAGGGGCAGATTATGGCTACACCTTC

clone size: few
D gene: .
J gene: TRBJ1-5
V gene: TRBV30
CDR3 protein: CAWSPGHREPQHF
CDR3 DNA: TGTGCCTGGAGTCCGGGACACAGAGAGCCCCAGCATTTT

clone size: few
D gene: .
J gene: TRBJ2-5
V gene: TRBV7-2
CDR3 protein: CASTPLETQYF
CDR3 DNA: TGTGCCAGCACCCCCCTAGAGACCCAGTACTTC

clone size: .
D gene: .
J gene: TRBJ2-3
V gene: TRBV5-6
CDR3 protein: CASSFPSTDTQYF
CDR3 DNA: TGTGCCAGCAGCTTCCCAAGCACAGATACGCAGTATTTT

clone size: .
D gene: TRBD1
J gene: TRBJ1-6
V gene: TRBV7-2
CDR3 protein: CASSFRQGDNSPLHF
CDR3 DNA: TGTGCCAGCAGCTTCCGACAGGGAGATAATTCACCCCTCCACTTT

clone size: .
D gene: .
J gene: TRBJ1-6
V gene: TRBV30
CDR3 protein: CAWRLGPFNSPLHF
CDR3 DNA: TGTGCCTGGAGGTTGGGACCGTTTAATTCACCCCTCCACTTT

clone size: few
D gene: TRBD1
J gene: TRBJ2-7
V gene: TRBV10-3
CDR3 protein: CAIRGDSSYEQYF
CDR3 DNA: TGTGCCATCAGGGGGGACAGCTCCTACGAGCAGTACTTC

clone size: .
D gene: TRBD1
J gene: TRBJ1-6
V gene: TRBV29-1
CDR3 protein: CSGSAGTGDNSPLHF
CDR3 DNA: TGCAGCGGCTCCGCAGGGACAGGGGATAATTCACCCCTCCACTTT

clone size: few
D gene: TRBD2
J gene: TRBJ2-5
V gene: TRBV27
CDR3 protein: CASSQDPRTSGGQETQYF
CDR3 DNA: TGTGCCAGCAGCCAAGATCCCCGGACTAGCGGGGGCCAAGAGACCCAGTACTTC

clone size: .
D gene: .
J gene: TRBJ2-2
V gene: TRBV5-6
CDR3 protein: CASSLPDGTGELFF
CDR3 DNA: TGTGCCAGCAGCCTCCCCGATGGGACCGGGGAGCTGTTTTTT

clone size: .
D gene: .
J gene: TRBJ2-7
V gene: TRBV27
CDR3 protein: CASSLEAGKGWEQYF
CDR3 DNA: TGTGCCAGCAGTTTAGAGGCGGGGAAGGGTTGGGAGCAGTACTTC

clone size: few
D gene: TRBD1
J gene: TRBJ1-4
V gene: TRBV29-1
CDR3 protein: CSVVDRVEEKLFF
CDR3 DNA: TGCAGCGTAGTGGACAGGGTGGAAGAAAAACTGTTTTTT

clone size: many
D gene: .
J gene: TRBJ2-1
V gene: TRBV23-1
CDR3 protein: CASSQGDTSSYNEQFF
CDR3 DNA: TGCGCCAGCAGTCAAGGGGACACTAGCTCCTACAATGAGCAGTTCTTC

clone size: .
D gene: .
J gene: TRBJ2-7
V gene: TRBV9
CDR3 protein: CASSVGGSGYEQYF
CDR3 DNA: TGTGCCAGCAGCGTAGGGGGTAGCGGCTACGAGCAGTACTTC

clone size: .
D gene: .
J gene: TRBJ2-1
V gene: TRBV28
CDR3 protein: CASSVPDSSSYNEQFF
CDR3 DNA: TGTGCCAGCAGTGTCCCTGACTCGAGCTCCTACAATGAGCAGTTCTTC

clone size: few
D gene: .
J gene: TRBJ2-3
V gene: TRBV5-1
CDR3 protein: CASSTAGAGTDTQYF
CDR3 DNA: TGCGCCAGCAGCACCGCAGGGGCGGGTACAGATACGCAGTATTTT

clone size: .
D gene: TRBD2
J gene: TRBJ2-5
V gene: TRBV7-2
CDR3 protein: CASSLPIAGLETQYF
CDR3 DNA: TGTGCCAGCAGCTTACCGATAGCGGGGTTAGAGACCCAGTACTTC

clone size: many
D gene: .
J gene: TRBJ1-2
V gene: TRBV4-3
CDR3 protein: CASTSPDRSKTNYGYTF
CDR3 DNA: TGCGCCAGCACCTCGCCGGACAGATCCAAAACTAACTATGGCTACACCTTC

clone size: .
D gene: TRBD2
J gene: TRBJ2-1
V gene: TRBV4-3
CDR3 protein: CASSTGQGGVWDEQFF
CDR3 DNA: TGCGCCAGCAGCACTGGCCAGGGAGGGGTCTGGGATGAGCAGTTCTTC